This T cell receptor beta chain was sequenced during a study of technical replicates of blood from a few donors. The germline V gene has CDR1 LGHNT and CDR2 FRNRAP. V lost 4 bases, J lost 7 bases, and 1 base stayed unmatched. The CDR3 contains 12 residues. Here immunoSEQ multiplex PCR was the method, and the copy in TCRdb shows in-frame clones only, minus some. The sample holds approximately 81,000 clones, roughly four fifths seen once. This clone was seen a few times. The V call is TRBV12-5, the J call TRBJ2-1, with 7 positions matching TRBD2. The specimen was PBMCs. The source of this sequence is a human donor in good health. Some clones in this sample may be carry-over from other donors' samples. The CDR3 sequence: CASGSRGNEQFF. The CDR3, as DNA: TGTGCTAGTGGTTCGCGGGGGAATGAGCAGTTCTTC.